The clone carrying this TCR beta chain appeared a few times. Study donors comprised healthy, HIV-negative adults devoid of recent acute infection or vaccination. These data are taken from a study of shared clonotypes between healthy human individuals. The authors ran the assay at deep level. Genomic DNA of each subset was evenly split across several immunoSEQ plates. Ten immunoSEQ deep assay plates were used by the authors to sequence unsorted PBMC DNA. TCRdb's copy holds only in-frame clones and misses some; the assay was immunoSEQ multiplex PCR. The table lists about 470,000 clones, 70% to 80% of them singletons. The receptor comes from a woman aged 40 to 49 in good health. Some clones in this sample may be carry-over from other donors' samples. Sequenced material: PBMCs.

CDR3 sequence: CASIGTSGSYEQYF. DNA for the CDR3: TGTGCCAGCATCGGGACTAGCGGATCCTACGAGCAGTACTTC. The chain joins TRBV28 to TRBJ2-5, with 11 bases that match TRBD2. The J call could be wrong; TRBJ2-7 is a better fit for the DNA end. Germline lookup yields CDR1 MDHEN and CDR2 SYDVKM. This CDR3 is built from 14 residues.